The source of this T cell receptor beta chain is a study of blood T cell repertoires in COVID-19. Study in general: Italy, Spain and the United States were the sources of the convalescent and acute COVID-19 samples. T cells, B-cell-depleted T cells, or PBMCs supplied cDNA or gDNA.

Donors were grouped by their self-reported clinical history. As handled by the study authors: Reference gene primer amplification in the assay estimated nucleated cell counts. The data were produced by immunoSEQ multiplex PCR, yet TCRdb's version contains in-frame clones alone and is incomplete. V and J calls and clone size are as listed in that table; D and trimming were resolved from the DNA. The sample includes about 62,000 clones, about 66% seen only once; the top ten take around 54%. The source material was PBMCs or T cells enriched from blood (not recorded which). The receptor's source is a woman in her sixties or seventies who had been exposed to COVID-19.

CDR3: CAWSGTEAFF. The CDR3 bases are TGTGCCTGGAGTGGGACAGAAGCTTTCTTT. The chain combines TRBV30 with TRBJ1-1, with D possibly matching TRBD1 (5 bases). Germline values: CDR1 GTSNPN, CDR2 SVGIG (reference sequence). The CDR3 is 10 amino acids. The ends were cut back, 1 base at V and 8 bases at J, with 5 bases in the middle. Complete variable domain (other parts from reference TRBV30 and TRBJ1-1): SQTIHQWPATLVQPVGSPLSLECTVEGTSNPNLYWYRQAAGRGLQLLFYSVGIGQISSEVPQNLSASRPQDRQFILSSKKLLLSDSGFYLCAWSGTEAFFGQGTRLTVV.